A single sample is the source of the 4 T cell receptor beta chains below, sequenced in a study of blood T cells in healthy people across ages. The second PCR ran roughly 6 to 11 cycles with a sample-barcoded 5' primer and J-beta primers. A single record per CDR3 protein comes from TCRdb applying MiXCR to the 5' RACE reads. This table holds 600,000 to 1,000,000 distinct CDR3 sequences, around 25% found once. These records were also assigned to another study, of T cells of mothers and their children.

Sample: blood. These receptors came from a boy younger than 18 in good health.

V gene TRBV5-1 combines with J gene TRBJ2-5; 8 nucleotides agree with TRBD1. V gave up 5 bases and J gave up 5 bases; unmatched junction bases: 8. Germline assignment: CDR1 SGHRS and CDR2 YFSETQ. The CDR3 contains 14 residues. DNA of the CDR3: TGCGCCAGCAGGGCGGCAGGGGGCGTTGAGACCCAGTACTTC. Translating gives CASRAAGGVETQYF.

The V and J genes are TRBV7-9 and TRBJ2-5, with D maybe TRBD1 (5 bases). The length of the CDR3 is 15 residues. V dropped 4 bases and J dropped 1 base, with 13 bases sitting between them. Looked up from germline, CDR1 is SEHNR and CDR2 is FQNEAQ (reference sequence). The CDR3 nucleotides are TGTGCCAGCAGCTCATGGATGGGGCCCCAAGAGACCCAGTACTTC. Translating gives CASSSWMGPQETQYF.

The gene calls are TRBV20-1 and TRBJ2-3; 7 nucleotides line up with TRBD2. The germline V gene encodes CDR1 DFQATT and CDR2 SNEGSKA (reference sequence). This CDR3 region has 15 residues. After removal of 2 bases from V and 2 bases from J, the junction contained 7 bases not matched to a gene. CDR3 sequence: CSARSSGDNTDTQYF. CDR3 bases: TGCAGTGCTAGATCCAGCGGGGATAACACAGATACGCAGTATTTT.

This clonotype has only a few counts. The chain joins TRBV29-1 to TRBJ2-3, with D uncertain. The CDR3 sequence is 16 residues long. CDR1 is SQVTM, CDR2 ANQGSEA, per germline. The V gene lost 1 base and the J gene lost 1 base, with 15 bases spanning the gap. The CDR3 loop reads CSVEAPPGKRTDTQYF. The CDR3 DNA follows: TGCAGCGTTGAAGCCCCACCGGGCAAACGCACAGATACGCAGTATTTT.